Shown below are 5 T cell receptor beta chains from a single sample sequenced in a study of blood T cell repertoires in COVID-19. Repertoires were generated with immunoSEQ multiplex PCR, while TCRdb's copy carries only in-frame clones and drops some. Among 150,000 to 200,000 clones listed, 80% to 85% were seen once. The sequenced sample consisted of peripheral blood. Every receptor here comes from a woman aged 65 to 85 with COVID-19, enrolled during active disease.

This clone was seen once. This chain uses TRBV28 with TRBJ1-2; TRBD1 matches 9 bases. Germline V CDR1 and CDR2: MDHEN, SYDVKM. CDR3 length: 16 amino acids. V lost 2 bases to trimming and J lost 5 bases; unmatched junction nucleotides: 9. The CDR3 DNA reads TGTGCCAGCAGTTTAGGACAGGGGTGGGGTCTATATGGCTACACCTTC. It codes for CASSLGQGWGLYGYTF.

In DNA, the CDR3 is TGTGCCAGCAGCTACCGGGGGACAGGGGGTTGGGAGCAGTACTTC. This codes for CASSYRGTGGWEQYF. The chain couples TRBV5-6 to TRBJ2-7; 11 bases fit TRBD1. V trimming: 3 bases; J trimming: 7 bases; junction bases outside the gene matches: 9. The CDR3 is 15 amino acids. Germline V lookup: CDR1 SGHDT, CDR2 YYEEEE.

V usage is TRBV6-5 and J usage is TRBJ2-7, with a weak D call TRBD1 (5 bases). Germline V gene lookup returns CDR1 MNHEY and CDR2 SVGAGI. There are 13 residues in the CDR3. V lost 5 bases, J lost 6 bases, and 14 bases lay in between. Written as DNA, the CDR3 is TGTGCCAGCAGTCCCGGGTTAAGGGGCGAGCAGTACTTC. Residues: CASSPGLRGEQYF.

This sequence joins TRBV18 and TRBJ2-2, with a weak D call TRBD1 (5 bases). Germline V gene lookup returns CDR1 KGHSH and CDR2 LQKENI. Trimming removed 4 bases from V and 6 bases from J, with 12 bases in between. The length of the CDR3 is 14 residues. The CDR3 DNA reads TGTGCCAGCTCACTGTCGACAGTATCCGGGGAGCTGTTTTTT. It codes for CASSLSTVSGELFF.

This clone appeared a few times. The genes are TRBV2 and TRBJ1-2; 11 bases fit TRBD1. From germline, CDR1 is SNHLY and CDR2 FYNNEI. The CDR3 contains 13 residues. J lost 4 bases, V lost 10 bases, and 5 bases had no gene match. Here the CDR3 reads CATGQGGVYGYTF. CDR3 bases: TGTGCCACGGGACAGGGGGGCGTCTATGGCTACACCTTC.